A single sample is the source of the 27 T cell receptor beta chains below, sequenced in a study of T cell repertoires in cytomegalovirus infection (dated 2019 in TCRdb). Sequenced on an Illumina HiSeq 1500. Starting from the raw public reads, TCRdb applied fastp trimming at Q25, assembled clones with MiXCR and retained in-frame beta chains. For every CDR3 protein sequence, its rows merge into one entry that carries the most common genes and DNA. In all, the sample holds around 300,000 distinct CDR3 sequences, and approximately 9.5% of those were seen once. Around 4% of the sample lies in the top ten. The sample was PBMCs. The receptor set was obtained from a human donor in good health (CMV status not recorded). Some clones in this sample may be carry-over from other donors' samples.

This clonotype has just a few counts. This CDR3 is CASSLRGGGDSSRAGNTIYF. The DNA of the CDR3 is TGTGCCAGCAGTCTTCGGGGAGGGGGCGATTCGTCTAGGGCTGGAAACACCATATATTTT. V gene TRBV7-6 combines with J gene TRBJ1-3; 7 bases fit TRBD1. J lost 2 bases, V lost 6 bases, and 22 bases had no gene match. Germline V gene data show CDR1 as SGHVS and CDR2 as FNYEAQ. This CDR3 region has 20 residues.

This chain connects TRBV6-2 or TRBV6-3 to TRBJ2-3; no definite D call. CDR3 length: 11 amino acids. Between the trimmed V and J ends, which lost 7 bases and 5 bases, there was a span of 7 bases. Germline CDR1 is MNHEY and CDR2 is SVGEGT. The CDR3 reads CASTIRDTQYF. DNA for the CDR3: TGTGCCAGCACCATCCGAGATACGCAGTATTTT.

This clonotype was picked up many times. The CDR3 protein is CASRTEMNTEAFF. The CDR3 bases are TGTGCCAGCCGGACAGAGATGAACACTGAAGCTTTCTTT. V and J are TRBV6-1 and TRBJ1-1; a possible D gene is TRBD1 (6 bases). Germline assignment: CDR1 MNHNS and CDR2 SASEGT. CDR3 length equals 13 residues. Deletions cut 8 bases from V and 0 bases from J, with 10 bases between.

The chain couples TRBV7-2 to TRBJ2-5, with D unresolved. Germline-derived CDR1 and CDR2 are SGHTA and FQGNSA. Between the trimmed V and J ends, which lost 1 base and 3 bases, there was a span of 6 bases. This CDR3 has 13 amino acids. The CDR3 reads CASSLDLKETQYF. In DNA, the CDR3 is TGTGCCAGCAGCTTAGACCTAAAAGAGACCCAGTACTTC.

This clonotype occurred a few times. This chain uses TRBV10-3 with TRBJ1-2; D perhaps matches TRBD1 (5 bases). The length of the CDR3 is 15 residues. Trimming removed 3 bases from V and 0 bases from J, with 11 bases in between. Germline CDR1 and CDR2: ENHRY and SYGVKD. CDR3 nucleotide sequence: TGTGCCATCAGTGACAGGGCCGAAGCTAACTATGGCTACACCTTC. Protein sequence: CAISDRAEANYGYTF.

This chain joins TRBV6-5 and TRBJ2-1; perhaps D is TRBD1 or TRBD2 (6 bases each). The germline V gene has CDR1 MNHEY and CDR2 SVGAGI. There are 16 residues in the CDR3. Trimming took off 0 bases at V and 11 bases at J, with 20 bases between the two ends. CDR3 residues: CASSYSVGRGGHKQFF. As DNA, the CDR3 is TGTGCCAGCAGTTACTCGGTTGGACGAGGGGGGCATAAGCAGTTCTTC.

In this sample, this clonotype turned up many times. This chain links TRBV7-8 with TRBJ2-6; perhaps TRBD1 as D (6 bases). Per germline, CDR1 SGHVS and CDR2 FQNEAQ. The germline V and J ends were trimmed by 1 base and 10 bases, with 11 bases remaining between them. The CDR3 length is 14 residues. The CDR3 DNA follows: TGTGCCAGCAGCTTAGTAGGGACACTTAACGTCCTGACTTTC. Protein sequence: CASSLVGTLNVLTF.

This clonotype has ten or more counts. V is TRBV7-2 and J is TRBJ2-1; TRBD2 matches 7 bases. Germline CDR1 is SGHTA and CDR2 is FQGNSA. CDR3 length: 18 residues. With V trimmed by 7 bases and J by 0 bases, 15 bases remained unmatched. CDR3 DNA sequence: TGTGCCAGCACCCAGCAAGCGGGGAGTTACCTCTCCTACAATGAGCAGTTCTTC. Its translation: CASTQQAGSYLSYNEQFF.

The sample holds a few counts of this clonotype. CDR3 amino acids: CSARDRRHSGGPYNEQFF. The DNA for the CDR3 is TGCAGTGCTAGAGATAGGCGTCACTCAGGGGGCCCCTACAATGAGCAGTTCTTC. The chain carries TRBV20-1 and TRBJ2-1; TRBD1 aligns across 8 bases. Germline lookup yields CDR1 DFQATT and CDR2 SNEGSKA (reference sequence). CDR3 size: 18 residues. The trim removed 0 bases at V and 2 bases at J, leaving 12 bases unmatched.

This clonotype was seen ten or more times. The genes are TRBV6-1 and TRBJ1-5; D not certain. V lost 3 bases to trimming and J lost 8 bases, with 11 bases between them. Germline-derived CDR1 and CDR2 are MNHNS and SASEGT. The CDR3 is made up of 13 amino acids. The DNA of the CDR3 is TGTGCCAGCAGTGATGGCACCCAGAAGCCCCAGCATTTT. It encodes CASSDGTQKPQHF.

The chain joins TRBV7-9 to TRBJ2-1, with 8 bases matching TRBD2. The CDR3 length is 14 residues. Losses at the gene ends were 4 bases for V and 6 bases for J; bases not matched to a gene: 5. Germline lookup yields CDR1 SEHNR and CDR2 FQNEAQ (reference sequence). Here the CDR3 reads CASSSSGRGNEQFF. CDR3 nucleotide sequence: TGTGCCAGCAGCTCGAGCGGGAGAGGCAATGAGCAGTTCTTC.

This clonotype was observed at least ten times. The chain combines TRBV7-2 with TRBJ2-5; TRBD2 matches 7 bases. In germline, CDR1 is SGHTA, CDR2 FQGNSA. J was trimmed by 5 bases and V by 5 bases; bases with no gene match: 11. The CDR3 runs to 15 residues. In DNA form, the CDR3 reads TGTGCCAGCAGCAACCGACTGATCGGGGGGGAGACCCAGTACTTC. It is translated as CASSNRLIGGETQYF.

In this sample, this clonotype turned up many times. The rearrangement uses TRBV20-1 and TRBJ2-7; D gene unclear. Germline CDR1 and CDR2: DFQATT and SNEGSKA (reference sequence). The CDR3 has 14 amino acids. Trimming left V 1 base short and J 3 bases short, with 13 bases between. CDR3 in DNA: TGCAGTGCTAGAGCCCTAAAAGGGTTCTACGAGCAGTACTTC. Translating it yields CSARALKGFYEQYF.

This clonotype was observed at least ten times. The genes are TRBV12-3 or TRBV12-4 and TRBJ2-1, with D perhaps TRBD2 (6 bases). The CDR3 is 14 amino acids. V lost 5 bases to trimming and J lost 8 bases, with 16 bases between them. CDR3: CASSRDFRRDEQFF. The CDR3 DNA sequence: TGTGCCAGCAGTCGGGACTTCCGCCGCGATGAGCAGTTCTTC.

The J gene is TRBJ2-6, the V gene TRBV7-2; 8 positions match TRBD1. This CDR3 has 17 amino acids. Trimming at V came to 4 bases and at J to 0 bases, leaving 5 bases not matched to a gene. The germline V gene encodes CDR1 SGHTA and CDR2 FQGNSA. The chain's CDR3 is CASSSTGAGSGANVLTF. CDR3 coding DNA: TGTGCCAGCAGCTCGACAGGGGCTGGCTCTGGGGCCAACGTCCTGACTTTC.

This clonotype was picked up many times. The chain carries TRBV6-2 or TRBV6-3 and TRBJ2-1; TRBD2 is a possible D gene (6 bases). Germline values: CDR1 MNHEY, CDR2 SVGEGT. The CDR3 runs to 15 residues. V gave up 10 bases and J gave up 0 bases, with 16 bases separating them. CDR3 protein: CAIQGGASSYNEQFF. The CDR3, as DNA: TGTGCCATCCAAGGAGGGGCAAGCTCCTACAATGAGCAGTTCTTC.

This chain connects TRBV6-2 or TRBV6-3 to TRBJ2-1; TRBD1 matches at 7 bases. V lost 6 bases, J lost 4 bases, and 9 bases stayed unmatched. Germline V gene sequence: CDR1 MNHEY, CDR2 SVGEGT. CDR3 length: 15 amino acids. The DNA for the CDR3 is TGTGCCAGCAGCCCTTGGGCAGGGGGATACAATGAGCAGTTCTTC. Translating gives CASSPWAGGYNEQFF.

The table lists this clonotype with a few counts. This rearrangement joins TRBV7-9 to TRBJ1-1, with 7 bases matching TRBD1. The CDR3 extends over 14 amino acids. Trimming removed 6 bases from V and 4 bases from J; junction bases left unmatched: 8. CDR1 and CDR2 from the germline V gene are SEHNR and FQNEAQ (reference sequence). The CDR3 protein is CASRPGTVSTEAFF. The CDR3 nucleotides are TGTGCCAGCAGGCCCGGGACAGTCAGCACTGAAGCTTTCTTT.

This clonotype showed up just a few times. This chain uses TRBV7-9 with TRBJ1-3; D remains ambiguous. With 3 bases removed from V and 0 bases from J, the gap between germline ends came to 9 bases. This CDR3 region has 15 residues. Per germline, CDR1 SEHNR and CDR2 FQNEAQ (reference sequence). This CDR3 is CASSFLEISGNTIYF. DNA for the CDR3: TGTGCCAGCAGCTTCTTGGAGATCTCTGGAAACACCATATATTTT.

There are many counts of this clonotype. This chain uses TRBV7-9 with TRBJ2-4; maybe TRBD2 (6 bases). CDR1 SEHNR and CDR2 FQNEAQ come from the germline V gene (reference sequence). Trimming left V 1 base short and J 0 bases short, with 10 bases between. CDR3 size: 16 residues. This chain's CDR3 is CASSLELGGAKNIQYF. The CDR3 DNA reads TGTGCCAGCAGCTTAGAGTTGGGGGGAGCCAAAAACATTCAGTACTTC.

In its sample, this clonotype was seen many times. In DNA form, the CDR3 reads TGCGCCAGCAGTGGACGGGGCTCCTACAATGAGCAGTTCTTC. Its protein is CASSGRGSYNEQFF. The rearrangement uses TRBV10-2 and TRBJ2-1; tentative D call: TRBD2 (5 bases). V was shortened by 4 bases and J by 0 bases, with 7 bases between the two germline ends. Per germline, CDR1 WSHSY and CDR2 SAAADI. This CDR3 contains 14 residues.

The rearrangement links TRBV7-9 to TRBJ1-5, with 7 bases aligning to TRBD1. CDR1 SEHNR and CDR2 FQNEAQ come from the germline V gene (reference sequence). This CDR3 spans 16 amino acids. V lost 3 bases to trimming and J lost 4 bases; unmatched junction nucleotides: 9. In nucleotides, the CDR3 is TGTGCCAGCAGCTTGTTAACAGGGGCTAGGAATCAGCCCCAGCATTTT. Translation gives CASSLLTGARNQPQHF. Full variable domain (rest looked up from reference TRBV7-9 and TRBJ1-5): DTGVSQNPRHKITKRGQNVTFRCDPISEHNRLYWYRQTLGQGPEFLTYFQNEAQLEKSRLLSDRFSAERPKGSFSTLEIQRTEQGDSAMYLCASSLLTGARNQPQHFGDGTRLSIL.

This clonotype came up a few times. The CDR3 nucleotides read TGTGCCAGCAGCTTAGTTTATAGACAGAACGGAGATACGCAGTATTTT. This codes for CASSLVYRQNGDTQYF. V gene TRBV7-2 combines with J gene TRBJ2-3; D may be TRBD1 (5 bases). The CDR3 covers 16 residues. The V and J ends lost 1 base and 5 bases respectively, with 16 bases between them. Germline V gene sequence: CDR1 SGHTA, CDR2 FQGNSA.

This clonotype is a singleton in its sample. V and J are TRBV7-2 and TRBJ1-5, with D possibly being TRBD1 (5 bases). Germline values: CDR1 SGHTA, CDR2 FQGNSA. V was shortened by 5 bases and J by 7 bases, with 18 bases between the two germline ends. This CDR3 contains 15 residues. The CDR3 protein is CASSLSQVTWQPQHF. The CDR3 bases are TGTGCCAGCAGCCTTTCACAGGTTACGTGGCAGCCCCAGCATTTT. Full variable domain (missing parts from reference TRBV7-2 and TRBJ1-5): GAGVSQSPSNKVTEKGKDVELRCDPISGHTALYWYRQSLGQGLEFLIYFQGNSAPDKSGLPSDRFSAERTGGSVSTLTIQRTQQEDSAVYLCASSLSQVTWQPQHFGDGTRLSIL.

A remark on this clonotype: A read error is possible here, since a much larger clone lies one base away. V is TRBV7-1 and J is TRBJ1-5; D not certain. TRBV7-1 is an ORF, and what it does is uncertain. The CDR3 runs to 12 residues. V lost 1 base and J 14 bases, leaving 12 bases between the germline ends. CDR3: CASSSDRVSKHF. The CDR3 region has the DNA TGTGCCAGCAGCTCAGACCGGGTCTCCAAGCATTTT.

At least ten counts were recorded for this clonotype. The chain has TRBV7-2 and TRBJ1-2; no definite D call. In germline, CDR1 is SGHTA, CDR2 FQGNSA. The V gene lost 4 bases and the J gene lost 0 bases, with 6 bases spanning the gap. The CDR3 spans 13 residues. The CDR3 reads CASSSPPNYGYTF. In DNA form, the CDR3 reads TGTGCCAGCAGCTCTCCTCCTAACTATGGCTACACCTTC.

This clonotype was counted between two and nine times. The genes are TRBV20-1 and TRBJ1-2, with unresolved D. Germline loops: CDR1 DFQATT, CDR2 SNEGSKA (reference sequence). Trimming shortened V by 6 bases and J by 8 bases, and 13 bases separated the two germline ends. This CDR3 contains 11 residues. CDR3 in DNA: TGCAGTGCCCCTGAGGGTTGGGGCTACACCTTC. Its translation: CSAPEGWGYTF.